The T cell receptor beta chain under discussion was sequenced for a study of T cells in Graves' hyperthyroidism and ophthalmopathy. About the research overall: Pretreatment peripheral blood was obtained at initial diagnosis. Study-wide results and caveats: Through a model of 13 V-J features, ophthalmopathy was separated from stable hyperthyroidism. Onset of ophthalmopathy came a median roughly 6.5 months after the model predicted it.

V was shortened by 4 bases and J by 4 bases, with 13 bases between the two germline ends. The CDR3 length is 14 residues. CDR1 and CDR2 from the germline V gene are LNHDA and SQIVND (reference sequence). Reasons for excluding patients were uncontrolled infection, other autoimmune disease, pregnancy or lactation. Authors of the study amplified TCR beta CDR3 regions from RNA transcripts. HTBI primers were used for first-round RT-PCR of the TCR CDR3. TCRdb fed the multiplex PCR reads into MiXCR, producing one record per CDR3 protein. The top ten clones hold 31% of a sample with hundreds of thousands of distinct CDR3 sequences, roughly a third of them seen once. A note on this clonotype: The antigen is undetermined.

This receptor was taken from a woman between 35 and 50 years old with Graves' hyperthyroidism. The chain carries TRBV19 and TRBJ1-2; a weak D match, TRBD1 (6 bases). Sample: blood. The DNA of the CDR3 is TGTGCCAGTAGTAAACAGGGAGATAGCTATGGCTACACCTTC. This codes for CASSKQGDSYGYTF.